This T cell receptor (beta chain) was obtained from a study of shared clonotypes between healthy human individuals. Points from the study as a whole: Sequencing depth was predicted to influence how clonotypes are shared among donors.

Turning to this clone: Its antigen is currently unknown.

V lost 6 bases and J lost 4; bases outside the gene matches: 8. The CDR3 sequence is 15 residues long. Germline V CDR1 and CDR2: SGHTS, YDEGEE. Repertoires were generated with immunoSEQ multiplex PCR, while TCRdb's copy carries only in-frame clones and drops some. The sample has more than 2,000,000 clones, 80% to 95% seen once. Sequenced material: naive CD4+ T cells from PBMCs. Subset given: CD45RA+ positively selected. The V and J genes are TRBV5-8 and TRBJ2-2; 8 positions agree with TRBD2. The sequence derives from a man aged 18 to 30 in good health. Some clones in this sample may be carry-over from other donors' samples. CDR3 in DNA: TGTGCCAGCATCCTCGACGCGGGAGGCACCGGGGAGCTGTTTTTT. Its translation: CASILDAGGTGELFF.